The 26 T cell receptor beta chains given below trace back to one sample, sequenced in a study of blood T cell repertoires in COVID-19. Using immunoSEQ multiplex PCR, the repertoire was profiled, and TCRdb retains in-frame clones only, with some absent. The table lists about 250,000 clones, just over 85% of them singletons. The specimen sequenced was peripheral blood. Receptors were obtained from a man older than 75 with acute or convalescent COVID-19.

Comment on this clone: A read error may account for a junction end that differs from germline. The chain has TRBV5-6 and TRBJ1-2; TRBD1 is a possible D gene (5 bases). The CDR3 runs 14 residues. The germline V gene has CDR1 SGHDT and CDR2 YYEEEE. DNA of the CDR3: TGTGCCAGCAGTTTGGAGCGCAGGGTCTATGGCTACACCTTC. Translating gives CASSLERRVYGYTF.

This chain links TRBV28 with TRBJ2-5; TRBD1 might be the D (5 bases). The CDR3 is 13 amino acids. Trimming removed 3 bases at V and 5 bases at J, with 10 bases between. Per the germline V gene, CDR1 is MDHEN and CDR2 is SYDVKM. The CDR3 DNA reads as TGTGCCAGCAGTTTGGGGCTGGGGGAGACCCAGTACTTC. Amino acids: CASSLGLGETQYF.

The chain is built from TRBV28 and TRBJ1-3, with TRBD1 matching over 7 bases. The CDR3 is 18 amino acids. With V trimmed by 2 bases and J by 0 bases, 10 bases remained unmatched. Germline values: CDR1 MDHEN, CDR2 SYDVKM. This CDR3 reads CASSLPRQGVSSGNTIYF. The CDR3, as DNA: TGTGCCAGCAGTTTACCTCGACAGGGTGTGAGCTCTGGAAACACCATATATTTT.

The chain is built from TRBV2 and TRBJ2-1, with 10 bases matching TRBD2. The CDR3 sequence is 15 residues long. Per germline, CDR1 SNHLY and CDR2 FYNNEI. The ends lost 8 bases at V and 5 bases at J; junction bases unmatched: 9. The chain's CDR3 is CASRSGTSANNEQFF. CDR3 nucleotide sequence: TGTGCCAGCCGCTCCGGGACTAGCGCTAACAATGAGCAGTTCTTC.

The sample holds one count of this clone. The chain couples TRBV5-5 to TRBJ2-3; no reliable D call. Germline CDR1 SGHKS, CDR2 YYEKEE (reference sequence). V lost 2 bases and J 7 bases, leaving 20 bases between the germline ends. There are 16 residues in the CDR3. The CDR3 here is CASSFTGLSLSNTQYF. As DNA, the CDR3 is TGTGCCAGCAGCTTTACCGGTTTAAGCCTCTCAAATACGCAGTATTTT. The full variable domain, with the rest looked up from reference TRBV5-5 and TRBJ2-3, is DAGVTQSPTHLIKTRGQQVTLRCSPISGHKSVSWYQQVLGQGPQFIFQYYEKEERGRGNFPDRFSARQFPNYSSELNVNALLLGDSALYLCASSFTGLSLSNTQYFGPGTRLTVL.

The rearrangement uses TRBV7-9 and TRBJ1-1; D not certain. The CDR3 runs 11 residues. Per the germline V gene, CDR1 is SEHNR and CDR2 is FQNEAQ (reference sequence). The V end was cut by 4 bases, the J end by 6 bases, with 6 bases between. CDR3 nucleotides: TGTGCCAGCAGCTATAATCCTGAAGCTTTCTTT. Translation gives CASSYNPEAFF.

The rearrangement joins TRBV7-9 to TRBJ2-7; D possibly matches TRBD1 or TRBD2 (6 bases each). Trimming pared 5 bases from V and 0 bases from J, leaving 14 bases between. CDR3 length: 15 amino acids. Germline CDR1 and CDR2: SEHNR and FQNEAQ (reference sequence). The CDR3 DNA sequence: TGTGCCAGCAGCGTAGGGGGGACTTACTCCTACGAGCAGTACTTC. It specifies CASSVGGTYSYEQYF.

J is TRBJ1-5 and V is TRBV2; D not certain. V was pared by 8 bases and J by 2 bases, with 10 bases between. Germline CDR1 is SNHLY and CDR2 is FYNNEI. The CDR3 has 13 residues. The CDR3 sequence is CASLRQRNQPQHF. CDR3 in DNA: TGTGCCAGCCTTAGACAACGCAATCAGCCCCAGCATTTT.

The J gene is TRBJ1-2, the V gene TRBV6-6, with 12 nucleotides matching TRBD1. In germline, CDR1 is MNHNY, CDR2 SVGAGI (reference sequence). The CDR3 is made up of 15 amino acids. The junction had 9 bases not matched to a gene; V was cut back by 5 bases and J by 8 bases. The CDR3 bases are TGTGCCAGCAGTGGCTCGGGACAGGGGGCTTGGGGCTACACCTTC. Translating gives CASSGSGQGAWGYTF.

V usage is TRBV27 and J usage is TRBJ2-1, with D possibly being TRBD2 (7 bases). Per the germline V gene, CDR1 is MNHEY and CDR2 is SMNVEV (reference sequence). V was pared by 5 bases and J by 8 bases, with 13 bases between. The CDR3 has 13 amino acids. Here the CDR3 DNA reads TGTGCCAGCAGTCTCCCGGGGGGCTATGAGCAGTTCTTC. This encodes CASSLPGGYEQFF.

The genes are TRBV5-1 and TRBJ1-6; D might be TRBD1 (6 bases). Trimming took 4 bases from V and 6 from J, leaving 14 bases between them. Germline-derived CDR1 and CDR2 are SGHRS and YFSETQ. The CDR3 totals 15 residues. The CDR3 here is CASSREGGLNSPLHF. As DNA, the CDR3 is TGCGCCAGCAGCCGCGAGGGGGGGCTTAATTCACCCCTCCACTTT.

The J gene is TRBJ2-7, the V gene TRBV19; 10 nucleotides match TRBD1. J was trimmed by 2 bases and V by 3 bases; bases with no gene match: 4. Germline CDR1 is LNHDA and CDR2 is SQIVND (reference sequence). The CDR3 has 15 residues. In DNA form, the CDR3 reads TGTGCCAGTAGTATCCCCGGGACAGGGGCCTACGAGCAGTACTTC. Encoded protein: CASSIPGTGAYEQYF.

V is TRBV7-9 and J is TRBJ1-2; the D gene is possibly TRBD1 (5 bases). CDR1 is SEHNR and CDR2 is FQNEAQ in the germline V gene (reference sequence). The ends were cut back, 1 base at V and 8 bases at J, with 17 bases in the middle. There are 15 residues in the CDR3. The CDR3 bases are TGTGCCAGCAGCTTAGATACACAGGTCCTTAACGGCTACACCTTC. Amino acid sequence: CASSLDTQVLNGYTF. Full variable domain (outside the CDR3, taken from reference TRBV7-9 and TRBJ1-2): DTGVSQNPRHKITKRGQNVTFRCDPISEHNRLYWYRQTLGQGPEFLTYFQNEAQLEKSRLLSDRFSAERPKGSFSTLEIQRTEQGDSAMYLCASSLDTQVLNGYTFGSGTRLTVV.

The V call is TRBV9, the J call TRBJ1-3; 8 nucleotides agree with TRBD1. Germline trimming cut 6 bases from V and 0 bases from J; bases unmatched to any gene: 5. The CDR3 sequence is 15 residues long. Germline V lookup: CDR1 SGDLS, CDR2 YYNGEE. CDR3 sequence: CASTTGGPSGNTIYF. CDR3 in DNA: TGTGCCAGCACAACAGGGGGACCCTCTGGAAACACCATATATTTT. Full variable domain (rest looked up from reference TRBV9 and TRBJ1-3): DSGVTQTPKHLITATGQRVTLRCSPRSGDLSVYWYQQSLDQGLQFLIQYYNGEERAKGNILERFSAQQFPDLHSELNLSSLELGDSALYFCASTTGGPSGNTIYFGEGSWLTVV.

The sample holds one count of this clone. The gene calls are TRBV5-1 and TRBJ2-3; 7 bases are a match to TRBD1. J gave up 3 bases and V 7 bases, and 8 bases lay outside the gene matches. The length of the CDR3 is 14 residues. Germline CDR1 is SGHRS and CDR2 is YFSETQ. CDR3 in amino acids: CASSIDRETDTQYF. DNA for the CDR3: TGCGCCAGCTCAATTGACAGGGAGACAGATACGCAGTATTTT.

The chain has TRBV7-3 and TRBJ1-1; D remains unclear. Germline CDR1 is SGHTA and CDR2 is FQGTGA. There are 14 residues in the CDR3. Trimming stripped 3 bases from V and 1 base from J, with 9 bases between. The CDR3 loop is CASSLRAGNTEAFF. The CDR3 DNA sequence: TGTGCCAGCAGCTTGAGGGCAGGGAACACTGAAGCTTTCTTT.

This clone was observed a single time. The sample carries other DNA sequences with the same CDR3. V is TRBV6-2 or TRBV6-3 and J is TRBJ2-7; perhaps TRBD2 as D (6 bases). The ends were cut back, 0 bases at V and 2 bases at J, with 8 bases in the middle. CDR3 length: 14 residues. Germline V gives CDR1 MNHEY, CDR2 SVGEGT. The CDR3 spells CASSYSRGTYEQYF. Written as DNA, the CDR3 is TGTGCCAGCAGTTACTCGCGGGGCACCTACGAGCAGTACTTC.

The genes are TRBV2 and TRBJ1-5, with TRBD1 matching 7 bases. V was clipped by 3 bases and J by 3 bases; unmatched bases: 2. Germline V gene lookup returns CDR1 SNHLY and CDR2 FYNNEI. CDR3 size: 14 residues. CDR3 protein: CASSEGTVNQPQHF. For the CDR3, the DNA is TGTGCCAGCAGTGAGGGGACAGTCAATCAGCCCCAGCATTTT.

This rearrangement joins TRBV9 to TRBJ2-7, with TRBD2 matching 8 bases. Germline V gene sequence: CDR1 SGDLS, CDR2 YYNGEE. Trimming at V came to 4 bases and at J to 0 bases, leaving 6 bases not matched to a gene. The CDR3 loop spans 15 amino acids. The CDR3 region is CASSISGASSYEQYF. CDR3 sequence (DNA): TGTGCCAGCAGCATTAGCGGGGCAAGCTCCTACGAGCAGTACTTC. Full variable domain (remainder filled in from reference TRBV9 and TRBJ2-7): DSGVTQTPKHLITATGQRVTLRCSPRSGDLSVYWYQQSLDQGLQFLIQYYNGEERAKGNILERFSAQQFPDLHSELNLSSLELGDSALYFCASSISGASSYEQYFGPGTRLTVT.

The V gene is TRBV19, the J gene TRBJ1-5, with D perhaps TRBD1 (5 bases). Germline V gene data show CDR1 as LNHDA and CDR2 as SQIVND (reference sequence). The length of the CDR3 is 14 residues. V was trimmed by 2 bases and J by 12 bases, leaving 17 bases between them. For the CDR3, the DNA is TGTGCCAGTAGTATAACGCAGGGCATTCAGGACCAGCATTTT. Translated, it gives CASSITQGIQDQHF.

V is TRBV10-3 and J is TRBJ2-1; D is undetermined. Germline CDR1 and CDR2: ENHRY and SYGVKD. Trimming took 3 bases from V and 4 from J, leaving 7 bases between them. The CDR3 has 13 amino acids. The CDR3 sequence is CAISEEFYNEQFF. The CDR3 DNA follows: TGTGCCATCAGTGAAGAGTTTTACAATGAGCAGTTCTTC.

A single count supports this clone. This chain joins TRBV7-2 and TRBJ2-3, with D possibly matching TRBD2 (7 bases). The CDR3 has 16 amino acids. The germline V gene has CDR1 SGHTA and CDR2 FQGNSA. V lost 4 bases to trimming and J lost 1 base, with 15 bases between them. The CDR3 region is CASSSPAGAGTDTQYF. CDR3 DNA: TGTGCCAGCAGCTCTCCGGCGGGGGCGGGCACAGATACGCAGTATTTT.

This chain connects TRBV7-2 to TRBJ1-3; D not certain. This CDR3 spans 14 amino acids. V shed 4 bases and J shed 2 bases, with 9 bases lying between them. Germline CDR1 and CDR2: SGHTA and FQGNSA. CDR3 coding DNA: TGTGCCAGCAGCTCTTTGAGTACTGGAAACACCATATATTTT. It is translated as CASSSLSTGNTIYF.

The V call is TRBV7-2, the J call TRBJ1-3; tentatively, D is TRBD1 (6 bases). V dropped 8 bases and J dropped 0 bases, with 11 bases sitting between them. Germline V CDR1 and CDR2: SGHTA, FQGNSA. The CDR3 covers 14 residues. The CDR3, as DNA: TGTGCCAGCGGACAGACCATCTCTGGAAACACCATATATTTT. Its protein product is CASGQTISGNTIYF.

The J gene is TRBJ2-7, the V gene TRBV19, with 8 nucleotides matching TRBD1. CDR3 size: 14 residues. Trimming at V came to 4 bases and at J to 3 bases, leaving 5 bases not matched to a gene. Germline V gene lookup returns CDR1 LNHDA and CDR2 SQIVND (reference sequence). In nucleotides, the CDR3 is TGTGCCAGTAGTAGCCAGGGGGCCCACTACGAGCAGTACTTC. Translation gives CASSSQGAHYEQYF. The full variable domain, its missing parts supplied by reference TRBV19 and TRBJ2-7, is DGGITQSPKYLFRKEGQNVTLSCEQNLNHDAMYWYRQDPGQGLRLIYYSQIVNDFQKGDIAEGYSVSREKKESFPLTVTSAQKNPTAFYLCASSSQGAHYEQYFGPGTRLTVT.

This clone was observed a handful of times. The genes are TRBV3-1 (or the pseudogene TRBV3-2) and TRBJ2-2, with TRBD1 matching 8 bases. Per the germline V gene, CDR1 is LGHDT and CDR2 is YNNKEL (reference sequence). J gave up 8 bases and V 2 bases, and 4 bases lay outside the gene matches. The CDR3 spans 14 residues. The CDR3 protein is CASSQRDRGGELFF. The CDR3 DNA sequence: TGTGCCAGCAGCCAAAGAGACAGGGGTGGGGAGCTGTTTTTT.